The 4 T cell receptor beta chains presented below share a single source sample, sequenced in a study of T cells in tuberculosis. The data were produced by immunoSEQ multiplex PCR, yet TCRdb's version contains in-frame clones alone and is incomplete. Of about 53,000 clones in the sample, nearly 95% were seen once. The sample's time point: new active TB diagnosis, blood taken before or within 7 days of starting treatment. The sequencing here drew on PBMCs, taken at tuberculosis diagnosis. These TCRs come from an adult with tuberculosis.

The rearrangement links TRBV4-1 to TRBJ1-1, with D perhaps TRBD1 (6 bases). Trimming removed 1 base at V and 6 bases at J, with 15 bases between. Germline loops: CDR1 MGHRA, CDR2 YSYEKL. The CDR3 runs 15 residues. The CDR3 loop is CASSQARGGAAEAFF. CDR3 nucleotide sequence: TGCGCCAGCAGCCAAGCCCGGGGGGGGGCCGCTGAAGCTTTCTTT.

The chain employs TRBV30 and TRBJ2-1; 8 bases match TRBD2. The germline V gene encodes CDR1 GTSNPN and CDR2 SVGIG (reference sequence). V was clipped by 5 bases and J by 5 bases; unmatched bases: 5. CDR3 length equals 13 residues. The CDR3 here is CAWWTSRHNEQFF. CDR3 bases: TGTGCCTGGTGGACTAGCAGACACAATGAGCAGTTCTTC.

This rearrangement joins TRBV5-6 to TRBJ1-6; TRBD1 matches at 7 bases. This CDR3 has 17 residues. Germline V CDR1 and CDR2: SGHDT, YYEEEE. Losses at the gene ends were 0 bases for V and 6 bases for J; bases not matched to a gene: 9. CDR3 in amino acids: CASSLVAGGSGNSPLHF. The CDR3, as DNA: TGTGCCAGCAGCTTGGTGGCAGGGGGATCTGGTAATTCACCCCTCCACTTT. The full variable domain, rest sourced from reference TRBV5-6 and TRBJ1-6, is DAGVTQSPTHLIKTRGQQVTLRCSPKSGHDTVSWYQQALGQGPQFIFQYYEEEERQRGNFPDRFSGHQFPNYSSELNVNALLLGDSALYLCASSLVAGGSGNSPLHFGNGTRLTVT.

The chain recombines TRBV5-1 with TRBJ2-1, with 7 bases identical to TRBD2. Trimming cost V 0 bases and J 0 bases; bases outside gene matches: 3. The CDR3 totals 16 residues. Per germline, CDR1 SGHRS and CDR2 YFSETQ. This CDR3 is CASSLAGGSSYNEQFF. The CDR3, as DNA: TGCGCCAGCAGCTTGGCTGGCGGGAGCTCCTACAATGAGCAGTTCTTC.